The entry that follows covers one T cell receptor beta chain sequence. The germline V gene has CDR1 SGHRS and CDR2 YFSETQ. The CDR3 is 13 residues long. V lost 4 bases and J lost 2, with 7 bases in between. The data belong to a study of blood T cell repertoires in COVID-19. Original handling: Estimation of nucleated cell counts relied on the amplification of reference gene primers. TCRdb keeps only in-frame clones here, not all; method: immunoSEQ multiplex PCR. V and J calls and clone size are given by that table; D and trimming were obtained from the DNA. The repertoire holds about 220,000 clones, with roughly four fifths as singletons.

This receptor was identified in an older woman with acute or convalescent COVID-19. The sample taken for sequencing was peripheral blood. V and J are TRBV5-1 and TRBJ1-3; D gene unclear. CDR3 residues: CASSEDPGNTIYF. CDR3 coding DNA: TGCGCCAGCAGCGAGGATCCTGGAAACACCATATATTTT.